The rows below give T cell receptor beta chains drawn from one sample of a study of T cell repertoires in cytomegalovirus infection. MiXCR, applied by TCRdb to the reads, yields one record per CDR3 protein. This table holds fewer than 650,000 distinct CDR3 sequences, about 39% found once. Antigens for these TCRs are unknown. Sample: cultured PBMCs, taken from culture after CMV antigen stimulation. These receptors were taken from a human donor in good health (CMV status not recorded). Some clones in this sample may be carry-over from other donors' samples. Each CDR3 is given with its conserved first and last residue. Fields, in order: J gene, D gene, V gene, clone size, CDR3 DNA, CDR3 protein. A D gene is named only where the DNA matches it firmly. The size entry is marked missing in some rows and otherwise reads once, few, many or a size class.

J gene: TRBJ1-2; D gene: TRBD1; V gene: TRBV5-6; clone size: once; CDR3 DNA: TGTGCCAGCAGCTTGAGGGGGCAGGGGGCCTATGGCTACACCTTC; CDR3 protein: CASSLRGQGAYGYTF
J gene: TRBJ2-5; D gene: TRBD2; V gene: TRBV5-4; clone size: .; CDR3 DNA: TGTGCCAGCAGCTTCGGGACTAGCGGGGGTTTACAAGAGACCCAGTACTTC; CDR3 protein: CASSFGTSGGLQETQYF
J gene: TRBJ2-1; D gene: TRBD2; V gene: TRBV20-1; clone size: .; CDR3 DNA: TGCAGTGCTAGAGATTCGACTAGCGCCAATGAGCAGTTCTTC; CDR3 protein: CSARDSTSANEQFF
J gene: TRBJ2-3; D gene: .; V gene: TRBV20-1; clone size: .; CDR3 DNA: TGCAGTGCTTCGGACACAGATACGCAGTATTTT; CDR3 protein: CSASDTDTQYF
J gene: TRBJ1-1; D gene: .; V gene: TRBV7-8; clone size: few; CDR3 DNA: TGTGCCAGCAGCCCCGAAGGCGTCGTTTCGAACACTGAAGCTTTCTTT; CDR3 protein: CASSPEGVVSNTEAFF
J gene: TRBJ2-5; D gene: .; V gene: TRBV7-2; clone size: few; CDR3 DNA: TGTGCCACTTCAACCGGGACGGTCGAAGAGACCCAGTACTTC; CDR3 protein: CATSTGTVEETQYF
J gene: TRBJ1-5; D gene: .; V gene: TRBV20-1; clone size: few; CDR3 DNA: TGCAGTGCTAGAGCTGGGGGGTCATGGAATCAGCCCCAGCATTTT; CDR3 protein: CSARAGGSWNQPQHF
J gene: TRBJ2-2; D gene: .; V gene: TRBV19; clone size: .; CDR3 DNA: TGTGCCAGTAGCACGACAGACACCGGGGAGCTGTTTTTT; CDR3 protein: CASSTTDTGELFF
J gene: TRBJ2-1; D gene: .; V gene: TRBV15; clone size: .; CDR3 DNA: TGTGCCACCAGCAAGGGGGTAATCCTTGAGCAGTTCTTC; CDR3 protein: CATSKGVILEQFF
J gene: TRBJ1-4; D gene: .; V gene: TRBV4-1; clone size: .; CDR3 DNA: TGCGCCAGCAGCCACACAACGGGGGGCGTTGAAAAACTGTTTTTT; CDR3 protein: CASSHTTGGVEKLFF
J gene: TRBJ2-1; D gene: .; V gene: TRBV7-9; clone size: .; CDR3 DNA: TGTGCCAGCAACCGAGTCGGTGAGCAGTTCTTC; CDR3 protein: CASNRVGEQFF
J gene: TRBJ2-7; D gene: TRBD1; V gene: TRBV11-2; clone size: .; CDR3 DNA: TGTGCCAGCAGCTTTTTCTGGGGACAGGGCGTCGAGCAGTACTTC; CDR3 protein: CASSFFWGQGVEQYF
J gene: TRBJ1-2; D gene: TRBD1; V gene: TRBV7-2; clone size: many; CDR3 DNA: TGTGCCAGCAGCACGGGACAGACCTTCTATGGCTACACCTTC; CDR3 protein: CASSTGQTFYGYTF
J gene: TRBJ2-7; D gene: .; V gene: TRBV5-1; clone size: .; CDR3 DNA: TGCGCCAGCACCCTAGGGGGGACCAGCTCCTACGAGCAGTACTTC; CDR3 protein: CASTLGGTSSYEQYF
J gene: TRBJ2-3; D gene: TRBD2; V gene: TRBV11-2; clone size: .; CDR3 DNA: TGTGCCAGCAGCTCAAGCCCTAGCGGGTTGACAGATACGCAGTATTTT; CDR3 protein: CASSSSPSGLTDTQYF
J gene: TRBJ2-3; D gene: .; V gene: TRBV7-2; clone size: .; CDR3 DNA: TGTGCCAGCAGCCGGTCTATGGGTCCCCCAGATACGCAGTATTTT; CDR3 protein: CASSRSMGPPDTQYF
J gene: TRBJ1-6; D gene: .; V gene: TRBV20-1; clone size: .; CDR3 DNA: TGCAGTGCTAGACCCGCACAGGGCGGACATTCACCCCTCCACTTT; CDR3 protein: CSARPAQGGHSPLHF
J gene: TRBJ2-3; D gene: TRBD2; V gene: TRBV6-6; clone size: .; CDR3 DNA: TGTGCCAGCAGCCGGGACTACTACACAGATACGCAGTATTTT; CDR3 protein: CASSRDYYTDTQYF
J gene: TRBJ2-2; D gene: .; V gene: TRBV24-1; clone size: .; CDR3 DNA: TGTGCCACCAGTGATTCAACAGCGACCGGGGAGCTGTTTTTT; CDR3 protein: CATSDSTATGELFF
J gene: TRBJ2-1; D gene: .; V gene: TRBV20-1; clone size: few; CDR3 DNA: TGCAGTGCTAGATACGTAGCCTACAATGAGCAGTTCTTC; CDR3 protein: CSARYVAYNEQFF